This T cell receptor beta chain was observed in a study of blood T cell repertoires in COVID-19. Across the whole study: From the United States, Italy and Spain came samples of acute and convalescent COVID-19. Sources were T cells, B-cell-depleted T cells, or PBMCs; the material itself was cDNA or gDNA.

Original methodology: For nucleated cells, counts were estimated from reference gene primer amplification. TCRdb's copy holds only in-frame clones and misses some; the assay was immunoSEQ multiplex PCR. V, J and clone size derive from that table, while D and trimming were established from the DNA sequence. The sample lists tens of thousands of clones; more than 70% were seen once. From germline, CDR1 is MNHEY and CDR2 SVGAGI. The length of the CDR3 is 13 residues. The ends were cut back, 0 bases at V and 3 bases at J, with 6 bases in the middle. The clonotype was recovered from a woman of 80 years or more with acute or convalescent COVID-19. The rearrangement joins TRBV6-5 to TRBJ2-7, with D tentatively TRBD1 (6 bases). The source material was peripheral blood. The CDR3 is CASSYSTGYEQYF. The CDR3 DNA reads as TGTGCCAGCAGTTACTCGACAGGCTACGAGCAGTACTTC.